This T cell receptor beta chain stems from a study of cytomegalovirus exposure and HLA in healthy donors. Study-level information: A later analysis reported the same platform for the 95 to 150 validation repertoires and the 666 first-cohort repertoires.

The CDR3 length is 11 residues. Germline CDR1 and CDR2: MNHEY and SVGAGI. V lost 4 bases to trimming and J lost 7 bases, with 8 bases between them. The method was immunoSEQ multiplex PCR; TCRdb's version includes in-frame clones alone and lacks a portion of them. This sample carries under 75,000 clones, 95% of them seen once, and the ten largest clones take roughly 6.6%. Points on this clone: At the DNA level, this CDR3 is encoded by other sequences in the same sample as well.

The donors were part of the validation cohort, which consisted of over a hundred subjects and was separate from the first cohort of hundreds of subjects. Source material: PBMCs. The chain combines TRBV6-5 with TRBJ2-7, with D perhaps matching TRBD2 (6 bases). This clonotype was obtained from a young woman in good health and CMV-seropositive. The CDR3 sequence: CASSFGGEQYF. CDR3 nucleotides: TGTGCCAGCAGTTTCGGGGGTGAGCAGTACTTC.